These 27 T cell receptor beta chains were all obtained from the same sample, sequenced in a study of tumor-infiltrating lymphocytes in primary liver carcinoma. TCR beta cDNA came from about 500 ng total RNA, primed with a constant-region primer. Three nested multiplex PCR rounds, a slightly modified ARM-PCR method, built the TCR beta libraries. The first two PCR rounds, around 10 cycles each, used TRBV1-TRBV30 forward primers and a C-beta reverse primer. TCRdb re-derived calls from the multiplex PCR reads in MiXCR, one entry per CDR3 protein. The sample has 250,000 to 400,000 distinct CDR3 sequences, over 55% seen once. Unsorted whole blood yielded the blood RNA, and germline DNA was also extracted. The sample consisted of peripheral blood. The source of these receptors is a man between 35 and 55 years old with primary liver carcinoma and hepatitis B virus infection.

About this clonotype: This clone may be a read error of a much larger clone one base away. The rearrangement uses TRBV12-3 or TRBV12-4 and TRBJ2-6, with TRBD2 as a possible D gene (5 bases). The CDR3 consists of 15 residues. V was trimmed by 7 bases and J by 2 bases, leaving 12 bases between them. For the CDR3, the DNA is TGTGCCAGCATTTCGGCGGGTCCTGGGGCCAACGTCCTGACTTTC. Translation gives CASISAGPGANVLTF.

Points on this clonotype: The missing conserved phenylalanine or tryptophan at the end of this CDR3 makes a read error likely. The V call is TRBV5-1, the J call TRBJ2-3; D is undetermined. Germline CDR1 is SGHRS and CDR2 is YFSETQ. Between the trimmed V and J ends, which lost 2 bases and 2 bases, there was a span of 12 bases. The CDR3 totals 15 residues. CDR3 DNA sequence: TGCGCCAGCAGCTTAAAAGGGTCCGACACAGATACGCAGTATTTG. Its translation is CASSLKGSDTDTQYL.

Points on this clonotype: This may stem from a read error, because a much larger clone lies one nucleotide away. This sequence joins TRBV4-2 and TRBJ1-2; D not resolved. The germline gives CDR1 LGHNA, CDR2 YNFKEQ. The V end lost 5 bases, the J end lost 2 bases, and 12 bases lay between the germline ends. The CDR3 covers 14 residues. CDR3 amino acids: CASSDLDGNYGYTF. CDR3 nucleotide sequence: TGTGCCAGCAGCGACCTTGATGGGAACTATGGCTACACCTTC.

As to this clonotype: A read error is possible here, since a much larger clone lies one base away. V is TRBV6-2 or TRBV6-3 and J is TRBJ1-1, with D perhaps TRBD1 (5 bases). Germline lookup yields CDR1 MNHEY and CDR2 SVGEGT. The V end lost 11 bases, the J end lost 4 bases, and 17 bases lay between the germline ends. This CDR3 contains 13 residues. The CDR3 DNA reads as TGTGCCGTTGCGGGGGTACCGAGCACTGAAGCTTTCTTT. This encodes CAVAGVPSTEAFF.

This chain links TRBV20-1 with TRBJ2-2; no definite D call. The V end was cut by 3 bases, the J end by 1 base, with 6 bases between. The CDR3 extends over 13 amino acids. Per germline, CDR1 DFQATT and CDR2 SNEGSKA (reference sequence). CDR3 amino acids: CSASGVNTGELFF. The DNA of the CDR3 is TGCAGTGCTAGCGGCGTGAACACCGGGGAGCTGTTTTTT.

In its sample, this clonotype was seen once. V and J are TRBV5-6 and TRBJ1-1; 7 positions match TRBD1. The junction had 7 bases not matched to a gene; V was cut back by 4 bases and J by 1 base. CDR3 length: 15 amino acids. Germline V gives CDR1 SGHDT, CDR2 YYEEEE. CDR3 coding DNA: TGTGCCAGCAGCCTGGAGACAGGGTGGAACACTGAAGCTTTCTTT. As protein: CASSLETGWNTEAFF.

To note about this clonotype: With a much larger clone just one base away, this may be a read error. The chain recombines TRBV29-1 with TRBJ1-3, with no clear D. The CDR3 runs to 13 residues. Trimming pared 2 bases from V and 3 bases from J, leaving 8 bases between. CDR1 is SQVTM and CDR2 is ANQGSEA in the germline V gene. This CDR3 is CSVESVHGNTIYF. CDR3 in DNA: TGCAGCGTTGAATCTGTTCATGGAAACACCATATATTTT.

With regard to this clonotype: At one end, the junction sequence differs from germline, possibly due to a read error. The chain uses TRBV11-1 and TRBJ2-7; 11 bases match TRBD1. The CDR3 covers 14 residues. Germline CDR1 reads SGHAT; CDR2 reads FQDESV (reference sequence). CDR3 region: CDSSTRDRGGEQYF. DNA for the CDR3: TGTGACAGCAGCACCCGGGACAGGGGGGGCGAGCAGTACTTT.

As to this clonotype: Germline is not matched at one junction end, which may reflect a read error. V is TRBV10-3 and J is TRBJ2-7; D unresolved. CDR1 and CDR2 (germline): ENHRY, SYGVKD. The CDR3 contains 14 residues. The chain's CDR3 is CAISESSQKNEHYF. The DNA of the CDR3 is TGTGCCATCAGTGAGTCGAGTCAGAAAAACGAGCACTACTTC.

Comments on this clonotype: The final CDR3 position lacks the conserved phenylalanine or tryptophan, pointing to a likely read error. This rearrangement joins TRBV6-6 to TRBJ2-7; 10 bases match TRBD2. Germline V lookup: CDR1 MNHNY, CDR2 SVGAGI (reference sequence). CDR3 length: 13 residues. The CDR3: CASKREGSYEQYS. CDR3 bases: TGCGCCAGCAAGCGGGAGGGCTCCTACGAGCAGTACTCC.

Worth noting for this clonotype: One junction end disagrees with the germline gene, perhaps due to a read error. The rearrangement links TRBV12-3 or TRBV12-4 to TRBJ2-7; D remains unclear. This CDR3 has 12 residues. CDR3 coding DNA: TGTGCCAGCAGTTTCCAGACCTACGGGCAGTACTTC. It encodes CASSFQTYGQYF.

This clonotype was recorded at least ten times. The V call is TRBV6-5, the J call TRBJ2-1; 11 bases agree with TRBD2. The J segment lost 4 bases and the V segment lost 6 bases, leaving 8 bases of the junction unmatched. The CDR3 totals 16 residues. Germline V gene data show CDR1 as MNHEY and CDR2 as SVGAGI. CDR3 DNA sequence: TGTGCCAGCAGGTCCTTAGCGGGAGGGCCGTACAATGAGCAGTTCTTC. Its translation is CASRSLAGGPYNEQFF.

A word on this clonotype: One end of the junction fails to match germline, which may point to a read error. V and J are TRBV28 and TRBJ2-1; tentative D call: TRBD2 (6 bases). This CDR3 contains 13 residues. The germline gives CDR1 MDHEN, CDR2 SYDVKM. CDR3 in amino acids: CVSSLTRRNEQLF. The CDR3 DNA follows: TGTGTCAGCAGCCTGACTAGACGCAATGAGCAGTTGTTC.

DNA for the CDR3: TGTGCCAGCAGCTTGAATAGGCTAGAGACCCAGTACTTC. It is translated as CASSLNRLETQYF. The chain joins TRBV5-6 to TRBJ2-5, with D unclear. The CDR3 contains 13 residues. CDR1 is SGHDT, CDR2 YYEEEE, per germline. Trimming removed 1 base from V and 4 bases from J, with 8 bases in between.

Concerning this clonotype: This may be a read error: a much more frequent sequence differs by one nucleotide. This chain uses TRBV4-2 with TRBJ2-3; tentative D call: TRBD1 (6 bases). The CDR3 has 13 amino acids. The V gene's germline CDR1 is LGHNA and CDR2 YNFKEQ. Trimming removed 5 bases at V and 6 bases at J, with 12 bases between. The CDR3 DNA reads as TGTGCCAGCAGCTGCCAGGGGTCCGATACGCAGTATTTT. Translating it yields CASSCQGSDTQYF.

In regard to this clonotype: This may stem from a read error, because a much larger clone lies one nucleotide away. The chain employs TRBV29-1 and TRBJ1-4; perhaps TRBD1 as D (5 bases). The CDR3 consists of 12 residues. The germline V gene encodes CDR1 SQVTM and CDR2 ANQGSEA. The V end lost 6 bases, the J end lost 5 bases, and 10 bases lay between the germline ends. The CDR3, as DNA: TGCAGCGTCGGGGCAGGGAATGAAAAACTGTTTTTT. Its protein product is CSVGAGNEKLFF.

Comments on this clonotype: It may be a read error: a sequence one base away is much more abundant. The chain joins TRBV6-6 to TRBJ2-7, with no clear D. Germline CDR1 reads MNHNY; CDR2 reads SVGAGI (reference sequence). The CDR3 is 12 amino acids. Between the trimmed V and J ends, which lost 7 bases and 0 bases, there was a span of 7 bases. The CDR3 DNA sequence: TGTGCCAGCACCTGGGACTCCTACGAGCAGTACTTC. It yields the protein CASTWDSYEQYF.

This clonotype was seen a single time. This sequence may be a read error, since a much larger clone differs from it by one base. The CDR3 loop is CSVVLGGYTF. CDR3 DNA sequence: TGCAGCGTGGTCCTCGGGGGCTACACCTTC. The chain combines TRBV29-1 with TRBJ1-2; D is unresolved. The CDR3 spans 10 residues. V was cut by 6 bases and J by 8 bases, with 10 bases left in between. CDR1 is SQVTM and CDR2 is ANQGSEA in the germline V gene.

The V call is TRBV30, the J call TRBJ2-5; no reliable D call. Germline lookup yields CDR1 GTSNPN and CDR2 SVGIG (reference sequence). The CDR3 is 14 residues long. V lost 0 bases and J lost 5, with 13 bases in between. Written as DNA, the CDR3 is TGTGCCTGGAGTGTGCAAGGAAGGTTGGAGACCCAGTACTTC. Protein: CAWSVQGRLETQYF.

J is TRBJ1-3 and V is TRBV7-6; 10 nucleotides match TRBD1. Losses at the gene ends were 1 base for V and 4 bases for J; bases not matched to a gene: 4. The CDR3 length is 16 residues. From germline, CDR1 is SGHVS and CDR2 FNYEAQ. The CDR3 sequence: CASSLGGQGNGNTIYF. The CDR3 DNA is TGTGCCAGCAGCTTAGGGGGACAGGGGAACGGAAACACCATATATTTT.

This clonotype was detected many times. This chain uses TRBV10-2 with TRBJ1-5, with D possibly matching TRBD1 (6 bases). V was cut by 8 bases and J by 0 bases, with 14 bases left in between. Germline CDR1 reads WSHSY; CDR2 reads SAAADI. The CDR3 covers 15 residues. The CDR3 sequence: CASRNGQNSNQPQHF. CDR3 DNA: TGCGCCAGCCGTAACGGACAGAATAGCAATCAGCCCCAGCATTTT.

This clonotype appeared a single time. This likely comes from a read error, as the CDR3 has no conserved phenylalanine or tryptophan at its end. The rearrangement uses TRBV11-2 and TRBJ2-2; 7 positions match TRBD2. With 5 bases clipped from V and 1 base from J, the junction kept 4 bases outside the gene matches. The CDR3 covers 15 residues. Germline V gene data show CDR1 as SGHAT and CDR2 as FQNNGV. CDR3 bases: TGTGCCAGCAGCGAGACGGGAGGGAACACCGGGGAGCTGTTTATT. Encoded protein: CASSETGGNTGELFI.

Of note for this clonotype: A much larger clone is a single base away; this may be a read error. V is TRBV4-3 and J is TRBJ2-7; no clear D gene. The CDR3 is 14 amino acids. CDR1 is LGHNA, CDR2 YSLEER, per germline. The CDR3 DNA reads as TGCACCAGCAGCCAGTCCCCCCTCTCCTACGAGCAGTACTTC. Translation: CTSSQSPLSYEQYF.

Concerning this clonotype itself: Relative to the germline gene, one junction end is altered; a read error may explain this. The V and J genes are TRBV5-4 and TRBJ2-1; D call uncertain. The CDR3 length is 12 residues. CDR1 is SGHNT and CDR2 is YYREEE in the germline V gene (reference sequence). CDR3 region: CTSSLNTNGQFF. The DNA of the CDR3 is TGTACCAGCAGCTTGAACACCAATGGGCAGTTCTTC. Drawing the rest from reference TRBV5-4 and TRBJ2-1, the complete variable domain is ETGVTQSPTHLIKTRGQQVTLRCSSQSGHNTVSWYQQALGQGPQFIFQYYREEENGRGNFPPRFSGLQFPNYSSELNVNALELDDSALYLCTSSLNTNGQFFGPGTRLTVL.

The gene calls are TRBV7-9 and TRBJ2-1; D remains unclear. The CDR3 has 21 residues. V lost 3 bases to trimming and J lost 7 bases, with 34 bases between them. CDR1 and CDR2 (germline): SEHNR, FQNEAQ (reference sequence). The CDR3 is CASSLFYTRADCPPPCNEQFF. CDR3 DNA: TGTGCCAGCAGCTTGTTTTATACCCGGGCTGACTGTCCGCCCCCCTGTAATGAGCAGTTCTTC.

The chain uses TRBV11-2 and TRBJ2-5; D uncertain. V was trimmed by 5 bases and J by 5 bases, leaving 18 bases between them. This CDR3 contains 15 residues. Per the germline V gene, CDR1 is SGHAT and CDR2 is FQNNGV. The CDR3 loop is CASSPSGLAWETQYF. CDR3 sequence (DNA): TGTGCCAGCAGCCCTTCTGGTCTTGCCTGGGAGACCCAGTACTTC.

As concerns this clonotype: A much larger clone lies a single base off, so this may be a read error. The CDR3 end shows no conserved phenylalanine or tryptophan, and so a read error is likely. The chain is built from TRBV6-2 or TRBV6-3 and TRBJ2-7; weak D call: TRBD1 (6 bases). The CDR3 consists of 12 residues. V gave up 6 bases and J gave up 6 bases, with 12 bases separating them. The germline gives CDR1 MNHEY, CDR2 SVGEGT. The CDR3 bases are TGTGCCAGCAGGAACAGGGTAGGCGAGCAGTACCTC. Its translation: CASRNRVGEQYL.